This is a list of T cell receptor beta chains from one sample in a study of T cell responses to AZD1222 COVID-19 vaccine. TCRdb's copy holds only in-frame clones and misses some; the assay was immunoSEQ multiplex PCR. The sample shows roughly 160,000 clones, approximately 93% of them seen only once. The sample consisted of peripheral blood, taken on day 0 of AZD1222 vaccination. The receptors originated from an adult in good health. Each CDR3 is given with its conserved first and last residue. The order of the fields is V gene, clone size, J gene, CDR3 protein. A clone size is listed for some rows: how often the clone was seen (once, few, many), or a class if it is expanded.

>TRBV29-1|NA|TRBJ2-3
CSVSGRVTDTQYF
>TRBV30|NA|TRBJ1-3
CAWTPGGNTIYF
>TRBV5-1|NA|TRBJ2-5
CASSLTTGEETQYF
>TRBV5-1|once|TRBJ1-3
CASSQRTGLSGNTIYF
>TRBV12-3/TRBV12-4|NA|TRBJ2-3
CASSFADTQYF
>TRBV25-1|NA|TRBJ2-7
CASSELAYEQYF
>TRBV5-5|NA|TRBJ1-5
CASSLLNQRDINQPQHF
>TRBV19|NA|TRBJ1-4
CASSIMGEKLFF
>TRBV15|NA|TRBJ1-2
CATSKGQGGGYTF
>TRBV6-1|NA|TRBJ2-7
CASRFLAGPSYEQYF
>TRBV19|NA|TRBJ1-1
CASSGTGGNTEAFF
>TRBV5-1|NA|TRBJ1-4
CASTYNGGVANEKLFF
>TRBV5-6|NA|TRBJ1-1
CASSGQGYEAFF
>TRBV6-6|NA|TRBJ2-2
CASSYSRGELFF
>TRBV9|NA|TRBJ2-2
CASSETWGELFF
>TRBV6-5|NA|TRBJ1-2
CASKGSWDYGYTF
>TRBV7-2|NA|TRBJ1-1
CASSLRGSGEAFF
>TRBV5-1|NA|TRBJ1-1
CASRNSQNTEAFF
>TRBV3-1/TRBV3-2|NA|TRBJ1-2
CASSQGRQGLGYGYTF
>TRBV28|NA|TRBJ1-5
CASSRVSPNQPQHF
>TRBV7-2|NA|TRBJ2-7
CASSSKGERIYEQYF
>TRBV15|NA|TRBJ2-2
CATSRISGGPGELFF
>TRBV11-3|NA|TRBJ1-4
CASSTGTGGEKLFF
>TRBV5-1|NA|TRBJ2-1
CASSFGIHEQFF
>TRBV6-5|NA|TRBJ1-5
CASTWDRGSQPQHF
>TRBV3-1/TRBV3-2|NA|TRBJ1-2
CASSQAEIGGYTF
>TRBV6-5|NA|TRBJ2-5
CASRKETQYF
>TRBV19|NA|TRBJ1-2
CASSDSEFYGYTF
>TRBV2|NA|TRBJ1-5
CASVSQGASNQPQHF
>TRBV11-2|NA|TRBJ2-3
CASSLRGRGTYTDTQYF
>TRBV4-1|NA|TRBJ2-7
CASSHATRAYEQYF
>TRBV9|NA|TRBJ2-2
CASSPRLGGTGELFF
>TRBV3-1/TRBV3-2|NA|TRBJ1-4
CASSQAGNGEKLFF
>TRBV14|NA|TRBJ2-5
CASSPLSTGGTSAETQYF
>TRBV4-1|once|TRBJ1-1
CASSQEWTGNTEAFF